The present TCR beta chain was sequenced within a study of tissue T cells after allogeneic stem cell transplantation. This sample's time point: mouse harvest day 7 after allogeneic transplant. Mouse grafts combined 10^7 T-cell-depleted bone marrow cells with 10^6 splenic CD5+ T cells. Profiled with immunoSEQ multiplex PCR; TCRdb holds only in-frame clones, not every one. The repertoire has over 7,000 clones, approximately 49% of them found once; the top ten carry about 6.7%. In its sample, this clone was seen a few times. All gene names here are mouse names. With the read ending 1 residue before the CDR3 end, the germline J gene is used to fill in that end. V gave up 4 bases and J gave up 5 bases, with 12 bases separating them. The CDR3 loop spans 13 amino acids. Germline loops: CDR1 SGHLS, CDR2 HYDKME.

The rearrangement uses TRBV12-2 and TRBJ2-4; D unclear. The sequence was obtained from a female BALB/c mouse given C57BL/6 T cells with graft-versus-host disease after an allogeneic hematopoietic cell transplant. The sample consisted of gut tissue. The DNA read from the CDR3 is TGTGCCAGCTCCCGGCCGGGGAGAAACACCTTGTAC. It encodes CASSRPGRNTLY. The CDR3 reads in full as CASSRPGRNTLYF. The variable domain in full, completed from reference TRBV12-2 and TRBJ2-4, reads NSGVVQSPRYIIKGKGERSILKCIPISGHLSVAWYQQTQGQELKFFIQHYDKMERDKGNLPSRFSVQQFDDYHSEMNMSALELEDSAVYFCASSRPGRNTLYFGAGTRLSVL.